This TCR beta chain comes out of a study of cytomegalovirus exposure and HLA in healthy donors. Study information: From about 170 million T cells, an earlier analysis saw under 140 million unique TCR beta sequences.

The PCR used 60 Vbeta and 13 Jbeta primers. TCRdb's table, derived via immunoSEQ multiplex PCR, lists solely in-frame clones and lacks some. The sample consists of roughly 180,000 clones, 80% to 90% of them appearing once. Whole-study findings and limits: Across all donors, roughly uniform sequencing depth was an assumption of the presence/absence analyses. Most subjects' HLA-A and HLA-B alleles were reportedly predicted from TCR beta sequences.

In the case of this clone: As yet, its antigen is unknown.

This clonotype was sampled from a girl aged 5 to 17 in good health and CMV-seropositive. Sequences were obtained from PBMCs.

CDR3 in DNA: TGCGCCAGATCGGGGACAGGGAGTAGTTCGGACACTGAAGCTTTCTTT. Translated: CARSGTGSSSDTEAFF. The J gene is TRBJ1-1, the V gene TRBV5-1; 9 bases are a match to TRBD1. V lost 8 bases, J lost 3 bases, and 14 bases stayed unmatched. The CDR3 is 16 amino acids. The V gene's germline CDR1 is SGHRS and CDR2 YFSETQ.